This T cell receptor (beta chain) derives from a study of shared clonotypes between healthy human individuals. For the study at large: A donor's plate count was three for CD4 naive and three for CD4 memory; CD8 naive had two and CD8 memory one.

The authors' processing: ImmunoSEQ gave junction-only sequences without quality scores, so filtering differed. Data came from immunoSEQ multiplex PCR; TCRdb stores just in-frame clones and leaves some out. Clonal size and the V and J genes are those of that table, whereas D and trimming came from the DNA. The table has about 2.3 million clones, about nine tenths seen once; the top ten hold approximately 0.41%. This TCR came from a man younger than 35 in good health. Some clones in this sample may be carry-over from other donors' samples. The sequencing sample was made of naive CD4+ T cells from PBMCs. Subset indicated: CD45RA+ positively selected.

The CDR3 DNA is TGTGCCAGCAGCCCAGGGATAGGGATTCCTTCCAAGCAGTACTTC. Protein: CASSPGIGIPSKQYF. The chain employs TRBV7-3 and TRBJ2-7, with D possibly matching TRBD1 (5 bases). From germline, CDR1 is SGHTA and CDR2 FQGTGA. V dropped 5 bases and J dropped 8 bases, with 22 bases sitting between them. CDR3 length equals 15 residues.